A single T cell receptor beta chain is shown here with its context. Its antigen is currently unknown. This record belongs to a study of PD-1 blockade in classical Hodgkin lymphoma. The study, taken as a whole, reports: Although disease activity or prior therapy may be involved, causes of the repertoire differences remain undefined. Newly diagnosed patients reportedly had lower baseline TCR diversity than healthy donors.

The method was immunoSEQ multiplex PCR; TCRdb's version includes in-frame clones alone and lacks a portion of them. In the table there are some 96,000 clones, over 80% of which are singletons. Each patient's relapse followed autologous stem cell transplantation, and brentuximab vedotin exposure varied. V was pared by 0 bases and J by 7 bases, with 15 bases between. The CDR3 spans 15 residues. Per the germline V gene, CDR1 is SGHDN and CDR2 is FVKESK. Sequences were derived from peripheral blood mononuclear cells (PBMCs), sampled at baseline. This receptor was obtained from a human donor with classical Hodgkin lymphoma. This chain joins TRBV14 and TRBJ2-5, with D perhaps given as TRBD1 or TRBD2 (5 bases each). The CDR3 region has the DNA TGTGCCAGCAGCCAAGATCGGGGACCGGTGGCGACCCAGTACTTC. Amino acid sequence: CASSQDRGPVATQYF.